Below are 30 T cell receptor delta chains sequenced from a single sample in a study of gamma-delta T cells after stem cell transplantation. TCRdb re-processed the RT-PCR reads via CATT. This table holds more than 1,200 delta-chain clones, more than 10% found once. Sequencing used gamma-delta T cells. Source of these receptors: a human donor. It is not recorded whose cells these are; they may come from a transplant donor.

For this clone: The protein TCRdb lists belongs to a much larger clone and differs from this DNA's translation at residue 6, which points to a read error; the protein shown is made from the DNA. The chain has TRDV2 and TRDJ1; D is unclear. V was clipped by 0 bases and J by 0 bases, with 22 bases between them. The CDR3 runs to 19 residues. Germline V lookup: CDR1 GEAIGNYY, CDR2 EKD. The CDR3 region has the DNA TGTGCCTGTGACACCGGTAAAGGGAAGGATTCAGATAACACCGATAAACTCATCTTT. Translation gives CACDTGKGKDSDNTDKLIF.

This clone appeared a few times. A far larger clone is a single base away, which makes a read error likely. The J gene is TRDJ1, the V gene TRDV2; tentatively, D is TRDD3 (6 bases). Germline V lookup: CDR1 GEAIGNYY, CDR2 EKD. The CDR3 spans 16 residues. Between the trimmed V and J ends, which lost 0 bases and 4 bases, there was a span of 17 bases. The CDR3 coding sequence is TGTGCCTGTGACACCATGGGGGGGACCTTGGGCGATAAACTCATCTTT. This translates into CACDTMGGTLGDKLIF.

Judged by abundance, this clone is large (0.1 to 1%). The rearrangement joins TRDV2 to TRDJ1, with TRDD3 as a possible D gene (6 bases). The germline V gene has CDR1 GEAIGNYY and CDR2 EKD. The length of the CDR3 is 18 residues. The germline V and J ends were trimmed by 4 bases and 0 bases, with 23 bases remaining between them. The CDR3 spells CACEHIPPGDQYTDKLIF. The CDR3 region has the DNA TGTGCCTGTGAGCATATCCCACCTGGGGATCAGTACACCGATAAACTCATCTTT.

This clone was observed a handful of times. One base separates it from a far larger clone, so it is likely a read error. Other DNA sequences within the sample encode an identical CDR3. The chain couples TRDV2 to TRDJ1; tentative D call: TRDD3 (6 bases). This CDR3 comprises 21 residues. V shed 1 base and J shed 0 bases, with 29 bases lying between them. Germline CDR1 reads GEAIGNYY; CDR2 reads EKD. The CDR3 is CACDTLVLGDPTRLYTDKLIF. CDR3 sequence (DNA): TGTGCCTGTGACACACTGGTACTGGGTGATCCAACTCGACTGTACACCGATAAACTCATCTTT.

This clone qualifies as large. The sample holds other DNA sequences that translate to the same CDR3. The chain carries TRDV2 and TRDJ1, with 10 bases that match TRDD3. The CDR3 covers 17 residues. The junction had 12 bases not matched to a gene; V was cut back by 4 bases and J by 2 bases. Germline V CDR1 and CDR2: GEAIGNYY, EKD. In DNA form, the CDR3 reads TGTGCCTGTGAATCCTTACTGGGGGATCCGTTAACCGATAAACTCATCTTT. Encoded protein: CACESLLGDPLTDKLIF.

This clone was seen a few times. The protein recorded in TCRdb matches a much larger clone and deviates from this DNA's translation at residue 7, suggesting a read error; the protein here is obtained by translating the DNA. The CDR3 here is CACDTVRDTKGTDKLIF. The CDR3 region has the DNA TGTGCCTGTGACACCGTTAGGGATACAAAAGGCACCGATAAACTCATCTTT. This chain connects TRDV2 to TRDJ1; 7 bases agree with TRDD3. Germline V CDR1 and CDR2: GEAIGNYY, EKD. The J segment lost 1 base and the V segment lost 0 bases, leaving 10 bases of the junction unmatched. There are 17 residues in the CDR3.

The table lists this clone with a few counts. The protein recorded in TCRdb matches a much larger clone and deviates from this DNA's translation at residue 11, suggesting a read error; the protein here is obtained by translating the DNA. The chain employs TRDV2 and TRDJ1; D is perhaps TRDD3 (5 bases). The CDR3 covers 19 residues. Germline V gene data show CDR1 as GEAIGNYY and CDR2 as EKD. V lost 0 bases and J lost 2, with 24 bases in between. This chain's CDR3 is CACDTVSRLGERRTDKLIF. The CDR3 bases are TGTGCCTGTGACACCGTCTCAAGGCTCGGGGAACGGAGGACCGATAAACTCATCTTT.

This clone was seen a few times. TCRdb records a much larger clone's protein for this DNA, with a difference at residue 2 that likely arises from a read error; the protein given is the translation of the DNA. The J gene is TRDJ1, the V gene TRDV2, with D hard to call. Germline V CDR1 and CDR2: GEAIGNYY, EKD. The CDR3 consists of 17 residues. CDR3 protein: CSCDTMTRRSYTDKLIF. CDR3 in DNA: TGTTCCTGTGACACCATGACCCGCCGATCATACACCGATAAACTCATCTTT.

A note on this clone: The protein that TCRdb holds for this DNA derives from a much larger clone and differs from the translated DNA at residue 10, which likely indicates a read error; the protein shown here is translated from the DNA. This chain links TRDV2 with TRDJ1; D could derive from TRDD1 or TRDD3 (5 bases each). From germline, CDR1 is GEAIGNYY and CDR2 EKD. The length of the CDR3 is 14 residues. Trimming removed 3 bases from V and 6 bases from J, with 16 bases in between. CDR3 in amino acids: CACDQILDANKLIF. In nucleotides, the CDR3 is TGTGCCTGTGACCAAATACTGGACGCCAATAAACTCATCTTT.

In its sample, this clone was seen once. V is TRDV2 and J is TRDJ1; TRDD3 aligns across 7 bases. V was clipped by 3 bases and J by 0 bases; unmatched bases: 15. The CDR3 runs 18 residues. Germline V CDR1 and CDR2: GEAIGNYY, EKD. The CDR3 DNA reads TGTGCCTGTGACTTGATGTCGGCGGGGCTGGGGGACACCGATAAACTCATCTTT. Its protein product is CACDLMSAGLGDTDKLIF.

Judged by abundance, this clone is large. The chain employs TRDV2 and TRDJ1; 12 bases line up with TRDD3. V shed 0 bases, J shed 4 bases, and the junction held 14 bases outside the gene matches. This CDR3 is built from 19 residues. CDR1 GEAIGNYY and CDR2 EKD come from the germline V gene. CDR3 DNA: TGTGCCTGTGACACCGTGCCTGGGGGATACGGTAAAGAAATCGATAAACTCATCTTT. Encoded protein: CACDTVPGGYGKEIDKLIF.

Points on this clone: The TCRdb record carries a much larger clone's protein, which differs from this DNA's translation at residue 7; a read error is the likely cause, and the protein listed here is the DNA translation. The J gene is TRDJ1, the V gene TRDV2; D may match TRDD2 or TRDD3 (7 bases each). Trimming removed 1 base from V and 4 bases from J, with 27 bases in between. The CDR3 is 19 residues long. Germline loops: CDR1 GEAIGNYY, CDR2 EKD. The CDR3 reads CACDTAVFPTGAYGDKLIF. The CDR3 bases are TGTGCCTGTGACACGGCGGTCTTTCCTACTGGGGCTTATGGCGATAAACTCATCTTT.

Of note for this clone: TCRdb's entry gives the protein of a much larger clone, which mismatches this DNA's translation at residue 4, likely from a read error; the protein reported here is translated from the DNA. CDR3 sequence: CACATVPGGYGKEIDKLIF. CDR3 DNA: TGTGCCTGTGCCACCGTGCCTGGGGGATACGGTAAAGAAATCGATAAACTCATCTTT. V and J are TRDV2 and TRDJ1; 12 positions match TRDD3. The CDR3 sequence is 19 residues long. The germline V gene encodes CDR1 GEAIGNYY and CDR2 EKD.

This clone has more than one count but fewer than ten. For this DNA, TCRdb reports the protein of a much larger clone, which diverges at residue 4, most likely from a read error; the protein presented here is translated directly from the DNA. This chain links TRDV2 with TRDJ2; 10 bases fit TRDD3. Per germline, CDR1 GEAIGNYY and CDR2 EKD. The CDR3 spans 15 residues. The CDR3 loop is CACATVLGDTAQLFF. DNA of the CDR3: TGTGCCTGTGCCACCGTACTGGGGGATACAGCACAACTCTTCTTT.

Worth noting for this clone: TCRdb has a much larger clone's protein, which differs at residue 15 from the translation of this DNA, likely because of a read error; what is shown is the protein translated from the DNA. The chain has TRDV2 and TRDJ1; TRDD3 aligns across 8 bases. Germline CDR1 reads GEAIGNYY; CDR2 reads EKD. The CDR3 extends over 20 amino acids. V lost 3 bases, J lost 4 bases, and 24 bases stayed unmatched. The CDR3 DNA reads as TGTGCCTGTGACCCCGTCGGGGGTAGGCTGGGGGAAGAATACAACGATAAACTCATCTTT. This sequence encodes CACDPVGGRLGEEYNDKLIF.

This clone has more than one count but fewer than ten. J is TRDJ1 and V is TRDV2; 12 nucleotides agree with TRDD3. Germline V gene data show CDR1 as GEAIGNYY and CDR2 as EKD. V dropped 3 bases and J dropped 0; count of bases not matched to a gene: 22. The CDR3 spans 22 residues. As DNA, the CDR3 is TGTGCCTGTGACTTGATGTCGGCGGGGCTGGGGGATACGCGCTCGTACACCGATAAACTCATCTTT. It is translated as CACDLMSAGLGDTRSYTDKLIF.

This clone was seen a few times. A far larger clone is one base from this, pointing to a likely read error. The CDR3 protein is CACDTLGDYTDKLIF. CDR3 DNA sequence: TGTGCCTGTGACACCCTGGGGGATTACACCGATAAACTCATCTTT. This chain links TRDV2 with TRDJ1, with 9 bases lining up with TRDD3. CDR3 length: 15 residues. Germline CDR1 GEAIGNYY, CDR2 EKD. J was trimmed by 0 bases and V by 0 bases; bases with no gene match: 1.

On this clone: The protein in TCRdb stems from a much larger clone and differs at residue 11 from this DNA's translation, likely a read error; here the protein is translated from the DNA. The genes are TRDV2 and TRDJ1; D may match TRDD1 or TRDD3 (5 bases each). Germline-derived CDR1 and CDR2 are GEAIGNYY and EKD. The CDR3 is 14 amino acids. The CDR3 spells CACDQILDADILIF. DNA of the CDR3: TGTGCCTGTGACCAAATACTGGACGCCGATATACTCATCTTT.

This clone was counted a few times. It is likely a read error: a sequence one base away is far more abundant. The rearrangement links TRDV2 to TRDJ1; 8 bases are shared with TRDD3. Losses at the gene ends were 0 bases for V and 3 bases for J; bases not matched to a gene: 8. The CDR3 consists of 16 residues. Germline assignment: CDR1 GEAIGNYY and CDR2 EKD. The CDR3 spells CACDTVGGYDSDKLIF. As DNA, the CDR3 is TGTGCCTGTGACACCGTGGGGGGATATGACTCCGATAAACTCATCTTT.

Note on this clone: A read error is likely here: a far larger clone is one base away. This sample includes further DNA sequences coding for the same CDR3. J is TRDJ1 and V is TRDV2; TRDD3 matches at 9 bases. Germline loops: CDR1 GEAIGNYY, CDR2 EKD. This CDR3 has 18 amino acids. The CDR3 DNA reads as TGTGCATGTGACCCAGTACTGGGGGACACGCCGGACACCGATAAACTCATCTTT. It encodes CACDPVLGDTPDTDKLIF.

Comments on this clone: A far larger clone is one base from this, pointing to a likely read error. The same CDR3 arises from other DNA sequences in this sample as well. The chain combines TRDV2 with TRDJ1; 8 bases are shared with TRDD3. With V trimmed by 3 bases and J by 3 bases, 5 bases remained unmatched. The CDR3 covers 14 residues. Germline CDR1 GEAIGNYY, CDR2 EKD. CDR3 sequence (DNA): TGTGCCTGTGACGCGATTGGGGGATCCGATAAACTCATCTTT. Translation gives CACDAIGGSDKLIF.

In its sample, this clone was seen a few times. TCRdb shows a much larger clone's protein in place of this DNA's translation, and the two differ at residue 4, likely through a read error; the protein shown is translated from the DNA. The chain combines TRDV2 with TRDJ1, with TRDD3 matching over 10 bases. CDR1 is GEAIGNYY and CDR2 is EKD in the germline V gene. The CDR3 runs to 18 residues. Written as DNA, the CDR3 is TGTGCCTGTGGCACCGTAAAACTGGGGGATCCGTACACCGATAAACTCATCTTT. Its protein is CACGTVKLGDPYTDKLIF.

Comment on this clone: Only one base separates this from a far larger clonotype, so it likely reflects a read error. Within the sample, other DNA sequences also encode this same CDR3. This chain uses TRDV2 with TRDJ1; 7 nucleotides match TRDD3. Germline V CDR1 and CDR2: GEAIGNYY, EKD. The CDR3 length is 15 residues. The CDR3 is CACDRLGESTDKLIF. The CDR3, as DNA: TGTGCCTGTGATCGCTTGGGGGAGAGCACCGATAAACTAATCTTT.

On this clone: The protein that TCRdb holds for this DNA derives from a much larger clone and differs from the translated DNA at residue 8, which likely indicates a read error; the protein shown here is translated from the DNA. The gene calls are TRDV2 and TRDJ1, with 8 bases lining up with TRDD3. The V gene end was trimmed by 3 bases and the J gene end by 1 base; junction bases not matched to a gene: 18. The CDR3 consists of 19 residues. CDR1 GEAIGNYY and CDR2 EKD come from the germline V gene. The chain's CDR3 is CACDSVLRDTLVTTDKLIF. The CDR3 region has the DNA TGTGCCTGTGACTCCGTACTGAGGGATACGCTGGTTACCACCGATAAACTCATCTTT.

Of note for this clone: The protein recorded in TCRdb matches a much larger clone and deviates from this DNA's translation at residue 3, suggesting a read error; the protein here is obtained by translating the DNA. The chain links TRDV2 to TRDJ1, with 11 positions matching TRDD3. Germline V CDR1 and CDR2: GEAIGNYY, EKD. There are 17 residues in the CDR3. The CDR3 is CAFDSWTAGLGDRELIF. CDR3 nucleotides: TGTGCCTTTGACTCATGGACCGCCGGACTGGGGGATAGGGAACTCATCTTT.

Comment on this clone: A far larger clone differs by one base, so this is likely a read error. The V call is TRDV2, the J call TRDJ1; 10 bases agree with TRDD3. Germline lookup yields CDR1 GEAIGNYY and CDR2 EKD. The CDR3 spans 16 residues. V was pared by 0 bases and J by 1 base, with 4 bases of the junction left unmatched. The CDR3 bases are TGTGCCTGTGACACCCTGGGGGATATCAGCACCGATAAACTCATCTTT. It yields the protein CACDTLGDISTDKLIF.

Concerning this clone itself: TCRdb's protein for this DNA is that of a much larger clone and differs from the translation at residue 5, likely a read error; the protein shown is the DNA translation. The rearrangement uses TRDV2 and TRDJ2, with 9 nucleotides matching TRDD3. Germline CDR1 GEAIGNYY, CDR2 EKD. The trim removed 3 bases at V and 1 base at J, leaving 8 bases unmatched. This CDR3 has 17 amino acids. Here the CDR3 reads CACDSLGDPDLTAQLFF. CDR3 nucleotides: TGTGCCTGTGACTCCCTGGGGGATCCGGATTTGACAGCACAACTCTTCTTT.

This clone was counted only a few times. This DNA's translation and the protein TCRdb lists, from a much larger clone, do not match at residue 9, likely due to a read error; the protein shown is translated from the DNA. The CDR3 coding sequence is TGTGCCTGTGACACGGCGGGCTTTCATACTGGGGCTTATGGCGATAAACTCATCTTT. This encodes CACDTAGFHTGAYGDKLIF. The rearrangement uses TRDV2 and TRDJ1; the match to TRDD3 covers 7 bases. Trimming removed 1 base from V and 4 bases from J; junction bases left unmatched: 20. Per the germline V gene, CDR1 is GEAIGNYY and CDR2 is EKD. The CDR3 extends over 19 amino acids.

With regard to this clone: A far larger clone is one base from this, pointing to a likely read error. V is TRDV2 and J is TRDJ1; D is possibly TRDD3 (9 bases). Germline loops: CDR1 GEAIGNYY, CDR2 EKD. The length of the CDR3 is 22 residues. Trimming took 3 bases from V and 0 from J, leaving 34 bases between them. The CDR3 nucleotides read TGTGCCTGTGACCAGCTTCCTACCTACTGGGGGACCTCGGGTGAGTACACCGATAAACTCATCTTT. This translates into CACDQLPTYWGTSGEYTDKLIF.

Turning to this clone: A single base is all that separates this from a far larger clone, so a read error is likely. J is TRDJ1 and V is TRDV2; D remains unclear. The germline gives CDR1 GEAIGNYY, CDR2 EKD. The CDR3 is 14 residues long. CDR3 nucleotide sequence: TGTGCCTGTGTCACCGTTGGGAAGACCGATAAACTCATCTTT. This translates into CACVTVGKTDKLIF.